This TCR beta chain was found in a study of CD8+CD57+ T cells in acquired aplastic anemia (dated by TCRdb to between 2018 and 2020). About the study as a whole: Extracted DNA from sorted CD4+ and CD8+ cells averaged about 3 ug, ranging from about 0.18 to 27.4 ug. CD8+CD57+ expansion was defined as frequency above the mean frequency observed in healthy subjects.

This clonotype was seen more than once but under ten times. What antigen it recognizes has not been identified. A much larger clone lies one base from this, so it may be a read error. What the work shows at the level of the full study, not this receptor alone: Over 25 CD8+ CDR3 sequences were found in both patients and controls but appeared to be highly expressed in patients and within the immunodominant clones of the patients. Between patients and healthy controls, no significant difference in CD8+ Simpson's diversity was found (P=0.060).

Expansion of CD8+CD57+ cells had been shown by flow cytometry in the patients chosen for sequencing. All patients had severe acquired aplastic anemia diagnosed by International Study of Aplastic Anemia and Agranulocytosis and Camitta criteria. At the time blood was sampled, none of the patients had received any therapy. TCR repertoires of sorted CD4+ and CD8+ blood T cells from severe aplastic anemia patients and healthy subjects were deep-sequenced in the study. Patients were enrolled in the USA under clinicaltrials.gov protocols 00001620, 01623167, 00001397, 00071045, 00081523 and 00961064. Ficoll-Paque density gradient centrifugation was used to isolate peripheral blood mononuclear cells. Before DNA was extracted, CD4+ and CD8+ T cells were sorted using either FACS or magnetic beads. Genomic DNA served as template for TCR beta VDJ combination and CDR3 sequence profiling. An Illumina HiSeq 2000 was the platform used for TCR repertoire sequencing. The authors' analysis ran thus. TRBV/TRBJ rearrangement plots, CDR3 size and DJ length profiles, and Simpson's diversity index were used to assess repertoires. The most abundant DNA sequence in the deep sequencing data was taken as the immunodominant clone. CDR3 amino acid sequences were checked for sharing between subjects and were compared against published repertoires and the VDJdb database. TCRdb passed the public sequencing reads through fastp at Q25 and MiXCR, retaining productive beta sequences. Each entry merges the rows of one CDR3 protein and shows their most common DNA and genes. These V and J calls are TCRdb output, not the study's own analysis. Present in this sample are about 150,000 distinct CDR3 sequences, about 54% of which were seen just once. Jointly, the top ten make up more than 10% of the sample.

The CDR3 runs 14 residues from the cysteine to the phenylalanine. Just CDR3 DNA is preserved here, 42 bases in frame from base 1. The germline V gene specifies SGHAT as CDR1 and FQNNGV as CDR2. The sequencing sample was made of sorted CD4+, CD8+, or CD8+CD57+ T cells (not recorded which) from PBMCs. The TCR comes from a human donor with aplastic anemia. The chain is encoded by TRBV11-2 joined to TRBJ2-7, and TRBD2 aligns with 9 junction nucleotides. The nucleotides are TGTGCCAGCAGCTCTGGGACTAGCCAATACGAGCGGTACTTC. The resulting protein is CASSSGTSQYERYF.